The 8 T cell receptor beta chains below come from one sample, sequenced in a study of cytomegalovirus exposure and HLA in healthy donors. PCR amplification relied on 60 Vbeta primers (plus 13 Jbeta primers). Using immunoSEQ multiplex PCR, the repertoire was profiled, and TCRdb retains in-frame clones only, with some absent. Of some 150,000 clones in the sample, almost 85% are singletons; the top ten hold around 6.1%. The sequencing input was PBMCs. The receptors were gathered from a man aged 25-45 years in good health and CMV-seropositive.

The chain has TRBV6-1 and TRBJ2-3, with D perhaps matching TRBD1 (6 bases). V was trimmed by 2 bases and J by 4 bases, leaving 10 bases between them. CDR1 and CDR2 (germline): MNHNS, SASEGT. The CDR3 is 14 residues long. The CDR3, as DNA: TGTGCCAGCAGTGAACAGGGGTTCGCAGATACGCAGTATTTT. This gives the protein CASSEQGFADTQYF.

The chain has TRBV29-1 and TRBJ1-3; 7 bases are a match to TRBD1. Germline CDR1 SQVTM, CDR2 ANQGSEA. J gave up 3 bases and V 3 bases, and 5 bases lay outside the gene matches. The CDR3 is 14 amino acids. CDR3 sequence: CSVDRTGGGNTIYF. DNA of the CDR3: TGCAGCGTTGACAGGACAGGAGGTGGAAACACCATATATTTT.

Here the CDR3 reads CTSSQPGTSGGARETQYF. Written as DNA, the CDR3 is TGCACCAGCAGCCAACCCGGGACTAGCGGGGGGGCTCGGGAGACCCAGTACTTC. This chain links TRBV1 with TRBJ2-5; the table's TRBD2 call for D was not verified on the DNA. TRBV1 has pseudogene status. The CDR3 is 18 amino acids.

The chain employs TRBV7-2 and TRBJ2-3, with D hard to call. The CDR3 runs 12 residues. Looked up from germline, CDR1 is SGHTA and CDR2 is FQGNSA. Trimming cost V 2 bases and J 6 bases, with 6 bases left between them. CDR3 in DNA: TGTGCCAGCAGCTTATTCTCGGATACGCAGTATTTT. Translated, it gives CASSLFSDTQYF.

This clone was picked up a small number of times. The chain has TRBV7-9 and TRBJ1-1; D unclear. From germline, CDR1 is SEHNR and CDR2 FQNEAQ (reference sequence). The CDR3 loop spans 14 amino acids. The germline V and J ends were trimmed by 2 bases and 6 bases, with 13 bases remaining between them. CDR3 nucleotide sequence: TGTGCCAGCAGCTTAACCATAGGGCGGGCTGAAGCTTTCTTT. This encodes CASSLTIGRAEAFF.

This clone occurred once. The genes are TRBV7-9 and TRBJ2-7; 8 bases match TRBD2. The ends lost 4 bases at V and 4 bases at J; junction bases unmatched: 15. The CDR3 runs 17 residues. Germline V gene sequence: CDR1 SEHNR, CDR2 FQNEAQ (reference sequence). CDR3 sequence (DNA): TGTGCCAGCAGCTCAGGGGACGGCGGGGGGACTTGGTACGAGCAGTACTTC. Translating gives CASSSGDGGGTWYEQYF.

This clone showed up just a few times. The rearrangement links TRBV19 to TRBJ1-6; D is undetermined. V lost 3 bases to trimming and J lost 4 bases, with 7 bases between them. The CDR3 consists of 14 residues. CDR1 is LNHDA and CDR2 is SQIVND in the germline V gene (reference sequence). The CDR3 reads CASSITVYNSPLHF. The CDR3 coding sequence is TGTGCCAGTAGTATCACTGTATATAATTCACCCCTCCACTTT.

CDR3 sequence: CAIRQGLSSDGYTF. CDR3 coding DNA: TGTGCCATCAGACAGGGTCTATCCTCGGATGGCTACACCTTC. V usage is TRBV10-3 and J usage is TRBJ1-2, with a tentative D call TRBD1 (6 bases). Trimming cost V 6 bases and J 6 bases, with 17 bases left between them. This CDR3 region has 14 residues. Germline values: CDR1 ENHRY, CDR2 SYGVKD.